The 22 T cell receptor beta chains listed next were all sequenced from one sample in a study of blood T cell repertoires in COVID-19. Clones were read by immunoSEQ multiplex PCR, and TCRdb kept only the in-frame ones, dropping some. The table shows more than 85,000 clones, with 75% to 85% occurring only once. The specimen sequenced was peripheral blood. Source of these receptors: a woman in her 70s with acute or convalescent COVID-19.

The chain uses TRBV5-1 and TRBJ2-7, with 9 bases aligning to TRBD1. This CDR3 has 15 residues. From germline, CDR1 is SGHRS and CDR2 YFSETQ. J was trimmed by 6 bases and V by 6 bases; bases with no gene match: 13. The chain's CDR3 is CASNPLGQGSSEQYF. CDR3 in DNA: TGCGCCAGCAATCCTTTGGGACAGGGATCTAGCGAGCAGTACTTC.

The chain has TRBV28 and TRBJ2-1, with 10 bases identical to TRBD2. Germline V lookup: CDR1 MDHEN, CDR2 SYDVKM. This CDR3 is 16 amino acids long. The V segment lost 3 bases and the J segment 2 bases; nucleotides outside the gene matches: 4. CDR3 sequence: CASSFPTSGTYNEQFF. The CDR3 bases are TGTGCCAGCAGTTTCCCTACTAGCGGGACCTACAATGAGCAGTTCTTC.

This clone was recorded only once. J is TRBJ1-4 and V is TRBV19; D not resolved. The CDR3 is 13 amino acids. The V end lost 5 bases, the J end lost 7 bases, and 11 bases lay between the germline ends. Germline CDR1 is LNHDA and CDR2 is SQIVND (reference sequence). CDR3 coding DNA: TGTGCCAGTAGTGCCCGCATGCGTGAAAAACTGTTTTTT. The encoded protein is CASSARMREKLFF.

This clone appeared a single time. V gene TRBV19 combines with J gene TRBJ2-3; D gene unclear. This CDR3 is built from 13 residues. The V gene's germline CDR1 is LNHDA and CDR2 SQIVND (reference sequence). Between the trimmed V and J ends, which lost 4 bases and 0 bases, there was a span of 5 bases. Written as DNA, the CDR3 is TGTGCCAGTAGTACTCTGAGCACAGATACGCAGTATTTT. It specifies CASSTLSTDTQYF.

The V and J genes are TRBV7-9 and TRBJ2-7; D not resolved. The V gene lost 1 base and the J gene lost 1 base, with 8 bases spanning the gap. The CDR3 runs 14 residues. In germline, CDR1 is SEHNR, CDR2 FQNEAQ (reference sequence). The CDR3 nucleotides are TGTGCCAGCAGCTTAGAAGCTAGTTCCTACGAGCAGTACTTC. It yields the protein CASSLEASSYEQYF.

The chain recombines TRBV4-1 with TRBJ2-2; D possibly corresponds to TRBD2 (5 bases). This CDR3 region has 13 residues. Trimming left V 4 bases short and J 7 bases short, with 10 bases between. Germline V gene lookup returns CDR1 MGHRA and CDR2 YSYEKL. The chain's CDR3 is CASSRERDGELFF. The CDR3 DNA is TGCGCCAGCAGCCGCGAGAGGGACGGGGAGCTGTTTTTT.

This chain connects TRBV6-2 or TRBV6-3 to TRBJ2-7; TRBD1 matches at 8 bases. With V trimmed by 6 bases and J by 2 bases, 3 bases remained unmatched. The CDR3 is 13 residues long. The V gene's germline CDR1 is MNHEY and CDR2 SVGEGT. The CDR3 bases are TGTGCCAGCAGCGGACAGGGCACCTACGAGCAGTACTTC. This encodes CASSGQGTYEQYF.

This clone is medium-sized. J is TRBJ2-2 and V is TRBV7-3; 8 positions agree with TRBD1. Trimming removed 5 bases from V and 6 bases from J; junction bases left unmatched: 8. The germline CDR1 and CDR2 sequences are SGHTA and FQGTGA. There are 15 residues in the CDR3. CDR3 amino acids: CASSNSQGVPGELFF. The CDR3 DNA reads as TGTGCCAGCAGCAACTCACAGGGGGTACCCGGGGAGCTGTTTTTT. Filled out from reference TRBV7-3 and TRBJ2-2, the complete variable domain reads GAGVSQTPSNKVTEKGKYVELRCDPISGHTALYWYRQSLGQGPEFLIYFQGTGAADDSGLPNDRFFAVRPEGSVSTLKIQRTERGDSAVYLCASSNSQGVPGELFFGEGSRLTVL.

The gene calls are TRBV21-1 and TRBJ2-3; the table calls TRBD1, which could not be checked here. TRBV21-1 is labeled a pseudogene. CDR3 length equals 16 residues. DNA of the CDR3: TGTGCCAGCAGCAATCTGGCTCTCCCCGCCACAGATACGCAGTATTTT. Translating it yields CASSNLALPATDTQYF.

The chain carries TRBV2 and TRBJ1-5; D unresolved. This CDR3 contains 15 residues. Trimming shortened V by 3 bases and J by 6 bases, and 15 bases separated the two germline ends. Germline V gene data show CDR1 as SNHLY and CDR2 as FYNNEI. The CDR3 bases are TGTGCCAGCAGTGAGGGGTGGAGGGCGGGTCAGCCCCAGCATTTT. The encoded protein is CASSEGWRAGQPQHF.

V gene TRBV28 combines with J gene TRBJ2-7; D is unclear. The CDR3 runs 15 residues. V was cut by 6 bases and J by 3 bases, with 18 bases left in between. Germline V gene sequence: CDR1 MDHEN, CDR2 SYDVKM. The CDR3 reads CASSLFSAGNYEQYF. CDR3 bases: TGTGCCAGCAGCCTCTTTTCCGCAGGCAACTACGAGCAGTACTTC.

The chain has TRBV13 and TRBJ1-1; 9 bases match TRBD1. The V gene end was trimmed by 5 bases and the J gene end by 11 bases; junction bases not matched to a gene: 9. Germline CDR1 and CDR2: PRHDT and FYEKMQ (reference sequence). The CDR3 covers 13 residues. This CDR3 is CASSPGTGKVAFF. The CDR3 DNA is TGTGCCAGCAGCCCCGGGACAGGGAAGGTTGCTTTCTTT.

The CDR3 spells CASSIVPGQANQPQHF. In DNA, the CDR3 is TGTGCCAGTAGTATCGTTCCGGGACAGGCAAATCAGCCCCAGCATTTT. V usage is TRBV19 and J usage is TRBJ1-5; 8 nucleotides line up with TRBD1. V gave up 3 bases and J gave up 4 bases; unmatched junction bases: 8. Germline V CDR1 and CDR2: LNHDA, SQIVND (reference sequence). This CDR3 spans 16 amino acids.

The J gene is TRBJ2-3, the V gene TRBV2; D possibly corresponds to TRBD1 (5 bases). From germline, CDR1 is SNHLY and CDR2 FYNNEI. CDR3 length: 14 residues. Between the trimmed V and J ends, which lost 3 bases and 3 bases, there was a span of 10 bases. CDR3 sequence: CASSEGLDTDTQYF. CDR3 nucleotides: TGTGCCAGCAGTGAGGGGCTAGATACAGATACGCAGTATTTT.

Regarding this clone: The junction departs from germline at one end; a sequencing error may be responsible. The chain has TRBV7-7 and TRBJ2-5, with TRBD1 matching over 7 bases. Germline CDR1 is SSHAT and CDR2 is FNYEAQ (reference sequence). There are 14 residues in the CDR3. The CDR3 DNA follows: TGTGCTAGCAGCCGTGGACAGGTCCAGGAGACCCAGTACTTC. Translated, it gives CASSRGQVQETQYF.

The CDR3 loop is CASSQIAGVEQFF. The CDR3 DNA is TGTGCCAGCAGCCAAATAGCGGGTGTTGAGCAGTTCTTC. V usage is TRBV3-1 (or the pseudogene TRBV3-2) and J usage is TRBJ2-1; 7 bases fit TRBD2. Trimming cost V 2 bases and J 9 bases; bases outside gene matches: 4. This CDR3 is built from 13 residues. The germline CDR1 and CDR2 sequences are LGHDT and YNNKEL (reference sequence).

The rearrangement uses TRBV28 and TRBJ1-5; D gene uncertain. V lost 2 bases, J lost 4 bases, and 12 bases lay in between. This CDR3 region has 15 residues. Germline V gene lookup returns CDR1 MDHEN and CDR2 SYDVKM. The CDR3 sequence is CASSLPGSSNQPQHF. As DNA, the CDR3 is TGTGCCAGCAGTTTACCGGGTTCTTCGAATCAGCCCCAGCATTTT.

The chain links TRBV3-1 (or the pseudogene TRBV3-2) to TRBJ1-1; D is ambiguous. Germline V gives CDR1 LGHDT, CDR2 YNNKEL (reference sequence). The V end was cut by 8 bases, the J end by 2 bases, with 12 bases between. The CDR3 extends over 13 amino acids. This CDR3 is CASVRGRNTEAFF. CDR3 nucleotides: TGTGCCAGCGTCCGAGGGCGAAACACTGAAGCTTTCTTT.

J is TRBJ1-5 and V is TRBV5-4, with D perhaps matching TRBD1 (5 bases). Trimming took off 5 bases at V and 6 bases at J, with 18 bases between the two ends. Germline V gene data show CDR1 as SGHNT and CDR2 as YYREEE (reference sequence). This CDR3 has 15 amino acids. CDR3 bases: TGTGCCAGCAGTCCAGGGATTCAGAGAGGTCAGCCCCAGCATTTT. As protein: CASSPGIQRGQPQHF.

Here the CDR3 reads CASSLVAGGLTQYF. In nucleotides, the CDR3 is TGCGCCAGCAGCTTAGTAGCGGGGGGCCTTACGCAGTATTTT. The chain has TRBV5-1 and TRBJ2-3, with 10 bases matching TRBD2. V was clipped by 2 bases and J by 8 bases; unmatched bases: 5. The germline gives CDR1 SGHRS, CDR2 YFSETQ. This CDR3 comprises 14 residues.

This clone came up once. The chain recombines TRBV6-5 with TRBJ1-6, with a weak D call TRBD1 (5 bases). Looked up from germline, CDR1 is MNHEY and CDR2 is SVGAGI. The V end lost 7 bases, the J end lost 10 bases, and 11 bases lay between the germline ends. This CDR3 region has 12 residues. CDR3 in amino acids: CASTEGQSPLHF. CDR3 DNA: TGTGCCAGCACGGAGGGGCAGTCACCCCTCCACTTT.

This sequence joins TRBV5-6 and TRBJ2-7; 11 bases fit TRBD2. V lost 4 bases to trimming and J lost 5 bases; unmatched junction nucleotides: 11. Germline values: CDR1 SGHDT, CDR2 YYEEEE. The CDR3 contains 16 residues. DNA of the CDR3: TGTGCCAGCAGCGATACGACTAGCGGGGCTACGGACGAGCAGTACTTC. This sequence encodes CASSDTTSGATDEQYF.